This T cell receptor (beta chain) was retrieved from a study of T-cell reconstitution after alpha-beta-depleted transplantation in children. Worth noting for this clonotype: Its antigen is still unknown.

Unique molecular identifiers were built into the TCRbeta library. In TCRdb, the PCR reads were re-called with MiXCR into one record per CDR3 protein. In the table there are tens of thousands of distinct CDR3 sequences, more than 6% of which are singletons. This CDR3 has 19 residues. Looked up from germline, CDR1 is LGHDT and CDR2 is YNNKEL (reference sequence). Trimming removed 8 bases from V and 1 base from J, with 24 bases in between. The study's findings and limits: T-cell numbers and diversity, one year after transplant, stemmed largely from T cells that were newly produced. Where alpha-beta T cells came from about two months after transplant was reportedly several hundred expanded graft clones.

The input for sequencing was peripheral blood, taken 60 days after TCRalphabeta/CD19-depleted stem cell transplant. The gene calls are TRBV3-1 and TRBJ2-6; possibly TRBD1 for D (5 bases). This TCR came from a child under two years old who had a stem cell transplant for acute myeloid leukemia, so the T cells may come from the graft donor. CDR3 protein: CASCEQGQGLISGANVLTF. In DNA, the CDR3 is TGTGCCAGCTGCGAGCAGGGCCAGGGTCTCATTTCTGGGGCCAACGTCCTGACTTTC.